Listed below are T cell receptor beta chains from one sample, sequenced in a study of cytomegalovirus exposure and HLA in healthy donors. Libraries were prepared by immunoSEQ multiplex PCR; TCRdb keeps only in-frame clonotypes and omits some of them. The sample has under 300,000 clones, under 80% seen once; the top ten hold 2% to 2.5%. The specimen was PBMCs. The receptors shown here come from a female donor in good health and CMV-seronegative. Both conserved end residues are part of each CDR3. The order of the fields is clone size, D gene, J gene, CDR3 length, V gene, CDR3 DNA, CDR3 protein. D genes are given only for firm matches. A row's size may be missing; if present it is once, few, many or a size class.

-,TRBD1,TRBJ2-7,14,TRBV7-9,TGTGCCAGCAGCCAAGGGACAGCGAACTACGAGCAGTACTTC,CASSQGTANYEQYF
-,-,TRBJ1-1,14,TRBV4-1,TGCGCCAGCAGCCAAGATGCGGGGGCTACTGAAGCTTTCTTT,CASSQDAGATEAFF
few,-,TRBJ2-7,14,TRBV30,TGTGCCTGGAGTCGCCTACCAATCGCCTACGAGCAGTACTTC,CAWSRLPIAYEQYF
-,TRBD1,TRBJ2-7,15,TRBV19,TGTGCCAGTACCCTATCGACAGGGGGCCCCTACGAGCAGTACTTC,CASTLSTGGPYEQYF
-,-,TRBJ1-3,14,TRBV5-1,TGCGCCAGCAGCTCAGCGGGACGCGGAAACACCATATATTTT,CASSSAGRGNTIYF
-,TRBD1,TRBJ2-7,13,TRBV7-3,TGTGCCAGCAGCTTCGGGACAGGTTACGAGCAGTACTTC,CASSFGTGYEQYF
-,-,TRBJ2-5,12,TRBV6-5,TGTGCCAGCAGCAACCGAGCATTTACCCAGTACTTC,CASSNRAFTQYF
-,-,TRBJ1-4,13,TRBV4-1,TGCGCCAGCAGCCAAGTCAGGGGTGAAAAACTGTTTTTT,CASSQVRGEKLFF
-,TRBD2,TRBJ2-1,15,TRBV7-9,TGTGCCAGCCAACGGGCTAGCGGGAGGATCAATGAGCAGTTCTTC,CASQRASGRINEQFF
few,-,TRBJ2-5,14,TRBV11-1,TGTGCCAGCAGCATCCTGACTAGTCCGGAGACCCAGTACTTC,CASSILTSPETQYF
-,TRBD1,TRBJ2-5,13,TRBV7-9,TGTGCCAGCAGCTCGACAGGGGACGAGACCCAGTACTTC,CASSSTGDETQYF
-,-,TRBJ2-1,11,TRBV19,TGTGCCAGTAACAGTGAGTTCAGGGTGTTCTTC,CASNSEFRVFF
-,TRBD1,TRBJ1-1,13,TRBV6-1,TGTGCCAGTGACAGGGGGCGCAGGACTGAAGCTTTCTTT,CASDRGRRTEAFF
few,TRBD1,TRBJ1-2,15,TRBV7-9,TGTGCCAGCAGCTCGGGACAGCCCGTTGGGTATGGCTACACCTTC,CASSSGQPVGYGYTF
few,TRBD2,TRBJ2-1,15,TRBV11-1,TGTGCCAGCACCAAATCTAGCGGAACCTACAATGAGCAGTTCTTC,CASTKSSGTYNEQFF
-,TRBD1,TRBJ2-7,16,TRBV29-1,TGCAGCGTTGACTTGGCCGGGACAGGGGTGGTGTACGAGCAGTACTTC,CSVDLAGTGVVYEQYF
-,-,TRBJ1-1,15,TRBV5-1,TGCGCCAGCAGCAAATACCGACAGCCGAACACTGAAGCTTTCTTT,CASSKYRQPNTEAFF
-,-,TRBJ2-1,17,TRBV6-1,TGTGCCAGCAGTGGGGATCCGGACGGAGGACGAGGCAATGAGCAGTTCTTC,CASSGDPDGGRGNEQFF
-,-,TRBJ2-4,15,TRBV30,TGTGCCTGGATCCCCGGACAAGGAGCCAAAAACATTCAGTACTTC,CAWIPGQGAKNIQYF
-,TRBD2,TRBJ2-1,16,TRBV14,TGTGCCAGCAGCCAAGATCCCGGACTAGCGGGAGGTGAGCAGTTCTTC,CASSQDPGLAGGEQFF
-,TRBD2,TRBJ2-7,12,TRBV5-6,TGTGCCAGCAGCAAGGGGACTAGCGGGAGGTCCTTC,CASSKGTSGRSF
-,-,TRBJ1-5,12,TRBV29-1,TGCAGCGTTGTACAGGGTGGCCAGCCCCAGCATTTT,CSVVQGGQPQHF
-,TRBD1,TRBJ2-7,13,TRBV7-8,TGTGCCAGCAGCCCCGGGACAGAATACGAGCAGTACTTC,CASSPGTEYEQYF
-,-,TRBJ1-2,18,TRBV7-8,TGTGCCAGCAGCTTAGCGGGGGCGGAGAGAGGCGGCTTTGATGGCTACACCTTC,CASSLAGAERGGFDGYTF
few,-,TRBJ1-5,15,TRBV6-5,TGTGCCAGCGCGGAATTGGATCGAAGCAATCAGCCCCAGCATTTT,CASAELDRSNQPQHF
-,-,TRBJ2-1,17,TRBV11-1,TGTGCCAGCAGCTTAGACGGCGGGACGGGCTCCTACAATGAGCAGTTCTTC,CASSLDGGTGSYNEQFF
few,-,TRBJ2-1,15,TRBV6-1,TGTGCCAGCAGTCCCAACAGCGGGTCCTACAATGAGCAGTTCTTC,CASSPNSGSYNEQFF
-,TRBD2,TRBJ2-5,16,TRBV10-3,TGTGCCATCAGCCAACTAGCGGACCAGTACCAAGAGACCCAGTACTTC,CAISQLADQYQETQYF
-,-,TRBJ2-1,17,TRBV4-2,TGTGCCAGCAGCCAAGAAGCGGGCGGGATCTTCTACAATGAGCAGTTCTTC,CASSQEAGGIFYNEQFF
-,-,TRBJ2-7,16,TRBV27,TGTGCCAGCAGTTTAGGGCCCCCGGGAATCGGCTACGAGCAGTACTTC,CASSLGPPGIGYEQYF
-,TRBD2,TRBJ2-7,16,TRBV11-3,TGTGCCAGCAGCAAACCGAGACTAGCGGATACCTACGAGCAGTACTTC,CASSKPRLADTYEQYF
few,-,TRBJ2-1,12,TRBV2,TGTGCCAGCAGTTCCCGATGGGTCGCGGAGTTCTTC,CASSSRWVAEFF
-,-,TRBJ2-1,14,TRBV27,TGTGCCAGCAGTTCCAATACTGGTAAGAATGAGCAGTTCTTC,CASSSNTGKNEQFF
-,TRBD1,TRBJ2-2,15,TRBV29-1,TGCAGCGTTGCGGACAGGGGGCGATACACCGGGGAGCTGTTTTTT,CSVADRGRYTGELFF
-,-,TRBJ2-7,16,TRBV4-1,TGCGCCAGCAGCCAAAACCCTACAGTTAGCTCCTACGAGCAGTACTTC,CASSQNPTVSSYEQYF
-,TRBD1,TRBJ1-1,13,TRBV7-9,TGTTCCAGCAGCCCTGACAGGGGGCGCCGGGCTTTCTTT,CSSSPDRGRRAFF
few,TRBD2,TRBJ2-2,16,TRBV7-8,TGTGCCAGCAGCTCCATGGGACTAGCGGGGGGCGGGGAGCTGTTTTTT,CASSSMGLAGGGELFF
-,-,TRBJ2-3,17,TRBV2,TGTGCCAGCAGGGCACTATCGACAGGGACTTTCACAGATACGCAGTATTTT,CASRALSTGTFTDTQYF
-,TRBD2,TRBJ2-1,15,TRBV2,TGTGCCAGCAGAACTAGCGGGGGCTCCTACAATGAGCAGTTCTTC,CASRTSGGSYNEQFF